These 31 T cell receptor beta chains were all obtained from the same sample, sequenced in a study of cytomegalovirus exposure and HLA in healthy donors. Using immunoSEQ multiplex PCR, the repertoire was profiled, and TCRdb retains in-frame clones only, with some absent. The repertoire holds 150,000 to 200,000 clones, approximately 86% seen once, with 7.2% in the top ten. The sequencing input was PBMCs. Receptor source: a man aged 25 to 45 in good health and CMV-seropositive.

The rearrangement joins TRBV2 to TRBJ1-5; D perhaps matches TRBD1 (5 bases). Between the trimmed V and J ends, which lost 0 bases and 3 bases, there was a span of 9 bases. The CDR3 length is 15 residues. Germline assignment: CDR1 SNHLY and CDR2 FYNNEI. The CDR3 nucleotides read TGTGCCAGCAGTGAAGCGGGGGGGTACAATCAGCCCCAGCATTTT. As protein: CASSEAGGYNQPQHF. Complete variable domain (other parts from reference TRBV2 and TRBJ1-5): EPEVTQTPSHQVTQMGQEVILRCVPISNHLYFYWYRQILGQKVEFLVSFYNNEISEKSEIFDDQFSVERPDGSNFTLKIRSTKLEDSAMYFCASSEAGGYNQPQHFGDGTRLSIL.

This chain connects TRBV5-6 to TRBJ2-1, with D maybe TRBD2 (5 bases). The germline V gene encodes CDR1 SGHDT and CDR2 YYEEEE. There are 16 residues in the CDR3. Trimming left V 0 bases short and J 0 bases short, with 10 bases between. The chain's CDR3 is CASSLGGVSSYNEQFF. DNA of the CDR3: TGTGCCAGCAGCTTGGGGGGAGTCAGCTCCTACAATGAGCAGTTCTTC.

The chain carries TRBV4-1 and TRBJ2-5; TRBD1 agrees at 10 bases. Germline CDR1 and CDR2: MGHRA and YSYEKL. With 2 bases clipped from V and 5 bases from J, the junction kept 8 bases outside the gene matches. The CDR3 extends over 16 amino acids. In DNA, the CDR3 is TGCGCCAGCAGCCAAACTCCGGGACAGGGGTTGGAGACCCAGTACTTC. Amino acids: CASSQTPGQGLETQYF.

The CDR3: CASSQDIEREDNTGELFF. DNA of the CDR3: TGCGCCAGCAGCCAAGATATCGAGCGGGAGGACAACACCGGGGAGCTGTTTTTT. The rearrangement links TRBV4-1 to TRBJ2-2, with 9 bases that match TRBD2. J was trimmed by 2 bases and V by 0 bases; bases with no gene match: 7. Germline assignment: CDR1 MGHRA and CDR2 YSYEKL. This CDR3 has 18 amino acids.

The V call is TRBV7-3, the J call TRBJ2-3; D not certain. V was shortened by 4 bases and J by 2 bases, with 7 bases between the two germline ends. CDR3 size: 13 residues. CDR1 is SGHTA and CDR2 is FQGTGA in the germline V gene. DNA of the CDR3: TGTGCCAGCAGCTCCACTCTCACAGATACGCAGTATTTT. This sequence encodes CASSSTLTDTQYF.

The chain recombines TRBV4-1 with TRBJ2-7, with D possibly TRBD2 on 6 matching bases. Germline V gene sequence: CDR1 MGHRA, CDR2 YSYEKL. There are 16 residues in the CDR3. V dropped 1 base and J dropped 6 bases, with 19 bases sitting between them. This CDR3 reads CASSQAWTGAHREQYF. CDR3 DNA: TGCGCCAGCAGCCAAGCGTGGACGGGAGCTCACCGCGAGCAGTACTTC.

DNA of the CDR3: TGTGCCAGCAGTGACCAAGGGGGGCAGGGGGGCGTCTATGGCTACACCTTC. Protein sequence: CASSDQGGQGGVYGYTF. The chain employs TRBV25-1 and TRBJ1-2; 7 positions agree with TRBD1. This CDR3 contains 17 residues. The germline gives CDR1 MGHDK, CDR2 SYGVNS. V lost 3 bases and J lost 4; bases outside the gene matches: 14.

CDR3 nucleotides: TGTGCCACTACGGGGACTATTAATTACTATGGCTACACCTTC. This sequence encodes CATTGTINYYGYTF. The rearrangement joins TRBV28 to TRBJ1-2, with D maybe TRBD1 (5 bases). V was cut by 10 bases and J by 3 bases, with 18 bases left in between. The length of the CDR3 is 14 residues. Germline-derived CDR1 and CDR2 are MDHEN and SYDVKM.

This clone was detected only once. The V gene is TRBV28, the J gene TRBJ1-2; D possibly corresponds to TRBD1 (5 bases). V lost 3 bases to trimming and J lost 0 bases, with 14 bases between them. This CDR3 is built from 16 residues. Germline V gene sequence: CDR1 MDHEN, CDR2 SYDVKM. Written as DNA, the CDR3 is TGTGCCAGCAGTTTTGGGGGGATAGCATCTAACTATGGCTACACCTTC. It is translated as CASSFGGIASNYGYTF.

The chain links TRBV5-8 to TRBJ2-3, with 7 bases that match TRBD2. V trimming: 4 bases; J trimming: 4 bases; junction bases outside the gene matches: 6. Germline assignment: CDR1 SGHTS and CDR2 YDEGEE. The CDR3 spans 14 residues. CDR3 coding DNA: TGTGCCAGCAGCGACCTTGGGAGGGCAGATACGCAGTATTTT. Amino acid sequence: CASSDLGRADTQYF.

The V gene is TRBV4-3, the J gene TRBJ2-3, with D uncertain. The CDR3 length is 17 residues. The germline V gene has CDR1 LGHNA and CDR2 YSLEER. Trimming removed 8 bases from V and 0 bases from J, with 21 bases in between. The CDR3 reads CASSPGSSWASTDTQYF. CDR3 DNA sequence: TGCGCCAGCTCCCCTGGAAGTTCTTGGGCTAGCACAGATACGCAGTATTTT.

The gene calls are TRBV2 and TRBJ1-4, with D perhaps TRBD1 (6 bases). The CDR3 spans 15 residues. Germline-derived CDR1 and CDR2 are SNHLY and FYNNEI. V lost 7 bases and J 8 bases, leaving 20 bases between the germline ends. This CDR3 is CASTLRGLEGEKLFF. CDR3 DNA sequence: TGTGCCAGCACACTCAGGGGATTGGAGGGGGAAAAACTGTTTTTT.

J is TRBJ2-7 and V is TRBV5-1; TRBD1 is a possible D gene (5 bases). Germline V gene sequence: CDR1 SGHRS, CDR2 YFSETQ. The CDR3 covers 13 residues. Trimming removed 4 bases at V and 3 bases at J, with 11 bases between. The DNA of the CDR3 is TGCGCCAGCAGCGTCGGACATGACTACGAGCAGTACTTC. The encoded protein is CASSVGHDYEQYF.

This chain connects TRBV11-3 to TRBJ2-1; TRBD2 matches at 9 bases. From germline, CDR1 is SGHNT and CDR2 YENEEA. Germline trimming cut 5 bases from V and 2 bases from J; bases unmatched to any gene: 1. CDR3 length: 14 amino acids. CDR3 sequence reads: CASSLAGPYNEQFF. CDR3 DNA sequence: TGTGCCAGCAGCCTAGCGGGACCCTACAATGAGCAGTTCTTC.

The rearrangement uses TRBV2 and TRBJ2-3; 9 bases align to TRBD1. Germline CDR1 is SNHLY and CDR2 is FYNNEI. The CDR3 runs 16 residues. The V segment lost 8 bases and the J segment 5 bases; nucleotides outside the gene matches: 14. CDR3 bases: TGTGCCAGCCAGCAGTTGTACCGACAGGGGGTAGATACGCAGTATTTT. Encoded protein: CASQQLYRQGVDTQYF.

The CDR3 DNA follows: TGTGCCAGCAGGGCCGGGACTGCGCAGTATTTT. Its translation: CASRAGTAQYF. The chain carries TRBV5-6 and TRBJ2-3; TRBD2 might be the D (6 bases). The CDR3 consists of 11 residues. V gave up 5 bases and J gave up 10 bases, with 11 bases separating them. Looked up from germline, CDR1 is SGHDT and CDR2 is YYEEEE.

The chain joins TRBV7-3 to TRBJ2-3; D is uncertain. V was trimmed by 2 bases and J by 2 bases, leaving 11 bases between them. The CDR3 has 15 residues. Germline CDR1 and CDR2: SGHTA and FQGTGA. The CDR3 spells CASSLFLGPTDTQYF. The DNA for the CDR3 is TGTGCCAGCAGCTTATTCTTAGGACCCACAGATACGCAGTATTTT.

The CDR3 region is CASSELRGLQYEQYF. The DNA for the CDR3 is TGTGCCAGCAGTGAACTACGGGGGCTCCAGTACGAGCAGTACTTC. J is TRBJ2-7 and V is TRBV2; the D call may be TRBD1 or TRBD2 (6 bases each). The germline V gene has CDR1 SNHLY and CDR2 FYNNEI. The V end lost 2 bases, the J end lost 4 bases, and 15 bases lay between the germline ends. This CDR3 region has 15 residues.

CDR3 region: CASSLGPGTPYEQYF. The CDR3 DNA sequence: TGTGCCAGCAGCCTAGGGCCCGGAACTCCCTACGAGCAGTACTTC. The rearrangement links TRBV9 to TRBJ2-7, with D hard to call. The CDR3 spans 15 residues. The germline gives CDR1 SGDLS, CDR2 YYNGEE. Trimming took off 4 bases at V and 2 bases at J, with 16 bases between the two ends. Using reference TRBV9 and TRBJ2-7 for the parts outside the CDR3, the full variable domain is DSGVTQTPKHLITATGQRVTLRCSPRSGDLSVYWYQQSLDQGLQFLIQYYNGEERAKGNILERFSAQQFPDLHSELNLSSLELGDSALYFCASSLGPGTPYEQYFGPGTRLTVT.

V is TRBV7-6 and J is TRBJ2-3, with D possibly TRBD1 on 5 matching bases. The CDR3 is 14 residues long. V was clipped by 3 bases and J by 8 bases, with 15 bases between them. Germline V CDR1 and CDR2: SGHVS, FNYEAQ. This CDR3 reads CASSFVGPQGTQYF. For the CDR3, the DNA is TGTGCCAGCAGCTTTGTGGGTCCCCAGGGTACGCAGTATTTT.

This chain links TRBV27 with TRBJ2-7; D possibly corresponds to TRBD1 (6 bases). Germline-derived CDR1 and CDR2 are MNHEY and SMNVEV (reference sequence). V was pared by 3 bases and J by 2 bases, with 11 bases between. This CDR3 is built from 14 residues. Here the CDR3 DNA reads TGTGCCAGCAGTTTTTCAGGGGAAGCCTACGAGCAGTACTTC. It yields the protein CASSFSGEAYEQYF.

The V gene is TRBV2, the J gene TRBJ2-2; D gene unclear. Trimming removed 4 bases at V and 5 bases at J, with 8 bases between. This CDR3 spans 13 amino acids. The V gene's germline CDR1 is SNHLY and CDR2 FYNNEI. The CDR3 DNA sequence: TGTGCCAGCAGTGTGTTAGAGACCGGGGAGCTGTTTTTT. Protein product: CASSVLETGELFF.

The chain joins TRBV7-3 to TRBJ2-2, with unresolved D. The CDR3 consists of 12 residues. Germline loops: CDR1 SGHTA, CDR2 FQGTGA. V lost 5 bases and J 7 bases, leaving 8 bases between the germline ends. The CDR3: CASSLDGGELFF. In DNA form, the CDR3 reads TGTGCCAGCAGCCTTGATGGCGGGGAGCTGTTTTTT.

This sequence joins TRBV7-9 and TRBJ1-2; D remains unclear. This CDR3 is 13 amino acids long. CDR1 and CDR2 from the germline V gene are SEHNR and FQNEAQ (reference sequence). Between the trimmed V and J ends, which lost 5 bases and 6 bases, there was a span of 13 bases. As DNA, the CDR3 is TGTGCCAGCAGCCCCAGGCAGGCCCATGGCTACACCTTC. Amino acids: CASSPRQAHGYTF. The variable domain in full, with the rest retrieved from reference TRBV7-9 and TRBJ1-2, is DTGVSQNPRHKITKRGQNVTFRCDPISEHNRLYWYRQTLGQGPEFLTYFQNEAQLEKSRLLSDRFSAERPKGSFSTLEIQRTEQGDSAMYLCASSPRQAHGYTFGSGTRLTVV.

V usage is TRBV19 and J usage is TRBJ1-5; D might be TRBD1 (5 bases). CDR3 length: 17 amino acids. Trimming stripped 0 bases from V and 1 base from J, with 13 bases between. The V gene's germline CDR1 is LNHDA and CDR2 SQIVND (reference sequence). The CDR3: CASSIDWDLGSNQPQHF. CDR3 in DNA: TGTGCCAGTAGTATAGATTGGGACCTCGGGAGCAATCAGCCCCAGCATTTT.

This chain joins TRBV9 and TRBJ2-3; D not certain. The CDR3 loop spans 13 amino acids. Germline CDR1 reads SGDLS; CDR2 reads YYNGEE. Trimming shortened V by 0 bases and J by 4 bases, and 6 bases separated the two germline ends. The CDR3 loop is CASSVERPDTQYF. The CDR3 nucleotides read TGTGCCAGCAGCGTAGAAAGGCCAGATACGCAGTATTTT.

In this sample, this clone turned up a few times. This chain links TRBV29-1 with TRBJ1-1, with D hard to call. Germline loops: CDR1 SQVTM, CDR2 ANQGSEA. The V end was cut by 7 bases, the J end by 1 base, with 13 bases between. This CDR3 is 13 amino acids long. The CDR3 reads CSATIPPNTEAFF. The CDR3, as DNA: TGCAGCGCAACGATTCCGCCGAACACTGAAGCTTTCTTT.

This chain uses TRBV11-3 with TRBJ2-2; D could derive from TRBD1 or TRBD2 (5 bases each). This CDR3 has 14 residues. Germline assignment: CDR1 SGHNT and CDR2 YENEEA. V dropped 7 bases and J dropped 1 base, with 10 bases sitting between them. CDR3: CASMPRGNTGELFF. Here the CDR3 DNA reads TGTGCCAGCATGCCGAGGGGGAACACCGGGGAGCTGTTTTTT.

This clone appeared a few times. The chain is built from TRBV7-9 and TRBJ2-7; D remains unclear. V shed 5 bases and J shed 1 base, with 9 bases lying between them. CDR3 length: 13 residues. Germline V gene sequence: CDR1 SEHNR, CDR2 FQNEAQ (reference sequence). As DNA, the CDR3 is TGTGCCAGCAGCCTGATCCGTTCCTACGAGCAGTACTTC. It codes for CASSLIRSYEQYF.

The rearrangement links TRBV28 to TRBJ2-1; tentative D call: TRBD2 (5 bases). Germline V CDR1 and CDR2: MDHEN, SYDVKM. V lost 5 bases, J lost 7 bases, and 12 bases lay in between. The CDR3 has 13 amino acids. The CDR3 reads CASSTLLGNEQFF. The CDR3 DNA sequence: TGTGCCAGCAGTACCCTACTAGGGAATGAGCAGTTCTTC.

This clone was detected once. The J gene is TRBJ2-3, the V gene TRBV4-2, with D possibly matching TRBD2 (6 bases). The CDR3 has 21 amino acids. The V end lost 3 bases, the J end lost 1 base, and 29 bases lay between the germline ends. CDR1 and CDR2 (germline): LGHNA, YNFKEQ. DNA of the CDR3: TGTGCCAGCAGCCAGGGGAATGCGTATCGGCGGGACCCCACTGGCACAGATACGCAGTATTTT. Its protein product is CASSQGNAYRRDPTGTDTQYF.